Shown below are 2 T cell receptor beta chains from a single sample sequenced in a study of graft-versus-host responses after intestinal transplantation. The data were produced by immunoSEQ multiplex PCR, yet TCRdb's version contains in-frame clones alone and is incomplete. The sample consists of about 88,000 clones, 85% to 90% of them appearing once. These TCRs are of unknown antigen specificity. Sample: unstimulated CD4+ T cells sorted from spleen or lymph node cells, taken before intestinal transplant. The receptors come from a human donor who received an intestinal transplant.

The CDR3 here is CATQSNTGELFF. The CDR3 DNA reads TGTGCCACCCAGTCGAACACCGGGGAGCTGTTTTTT. The chain links TRBV10-3 to TRBJ2-2; no clear D. Germline CDR1 is ENHRY and CDR2 is SYGVKD. The germline V and J ends were trimmed by 10 bases and 0 bases, with 6 bases remaining between them. CDR3 length equals 12 residues.

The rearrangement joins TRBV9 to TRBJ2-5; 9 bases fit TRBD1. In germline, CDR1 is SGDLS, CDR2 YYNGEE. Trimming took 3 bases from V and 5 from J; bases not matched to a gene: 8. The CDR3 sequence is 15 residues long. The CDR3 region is CASSGTGADWETQYF. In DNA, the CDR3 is TGTGCCAGCAGCGGGACAGGGGCCGATTGGGAGACCCAGTACTTC. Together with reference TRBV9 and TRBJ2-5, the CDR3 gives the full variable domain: DSGVTQTPKHLITATGQRVTLRCSPRSGDLSVYWYQQSLDQGLQFLIQYYNGEERAKGNILERFSAQQFPDLHSELNLSSLELGDSALYFCASSGTGADWETQYFGPGTRLLVL.